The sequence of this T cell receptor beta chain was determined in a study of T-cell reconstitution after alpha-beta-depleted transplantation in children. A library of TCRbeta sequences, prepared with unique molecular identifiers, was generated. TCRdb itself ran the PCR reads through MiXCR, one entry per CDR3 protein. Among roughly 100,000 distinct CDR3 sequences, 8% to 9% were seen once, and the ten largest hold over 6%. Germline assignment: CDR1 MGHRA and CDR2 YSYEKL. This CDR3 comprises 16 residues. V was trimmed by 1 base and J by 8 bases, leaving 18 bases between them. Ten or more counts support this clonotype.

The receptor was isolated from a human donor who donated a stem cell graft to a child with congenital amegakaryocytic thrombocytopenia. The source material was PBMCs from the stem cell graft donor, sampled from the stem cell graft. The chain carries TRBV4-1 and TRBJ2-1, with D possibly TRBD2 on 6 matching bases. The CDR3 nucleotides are TGCGCCAGCAGCCAAGGTGTTGGTAGCGGAGGCCATGAGCAGTTCTTC. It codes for CASSQGVGSGGHEQFF.